The subject of this entry is one T cell receptor (beta chain). CD8+CD57+ cell expansion had been shown by flow cytometry in patients chosen for sequencing. The enrolled patients all had severe acquired aplastic anemia. Receipt of therapy had not occurred in any patient by the time of blood sampling. TCR beta VDJ combinations and CDR3 sequences were profiled from genomic DNA. Each CDR3 protein is one row after TCRdb ran MiXCR on the reads. The repertoire consists of 150,000 to 200,000 distinct CDR3 sequences, with 40% to 50% occurring once and the leading ten covering around 1.1%. Germline CDR1 and CDR2: MGHDK and SYGVNS. The germline V and J ends were trimmed by 0 bases and 6 bases, with 7 bases remaining between them. The CDR3 is 13 amino acids. The data originate from a study of CD8+CD57+ T cells in acquired aplastic anemia.

The sequenced sample consisted of sorted CD4+, CD8+, or CD8+CD57+ T cells (not recorded which) from PBMCs. The rearrangement uses TRBV25-1 and TRBJ2-3, with D possibly being TRBD2 (6 bases). This receptor was obtained from a human donor with aplastic anemia. CDR3 amino acids: CASSEYRGDTQYF. The DNA of the CDR3 is TGTGCCAGCAGTGAATATCGGGGGGATACGCAGTATTTT.